The present T cell receptor beta chain was sequenced within a study of shared clonotypes between healthy human individuals. Findings and limits, study-wide: Genetic and exposure-history diversity was limited by the few donors.

Participating donors were healthy, HIV-negative adults free of recent acute infections or vaccinations. This clone was recorded only once. Its antigen is still unknown. Germline assignment: CDR1 LGHNA and CDR2 YNFKEQ. This CDR3 has 14 residues. The trim removed 3 bases at V and 7 bases at J, leaving 5 bases unmatched. Assay: immunoSEQ multiplex PCR; the TCRdb copy retains only in-frame clones and omits some. The sample lists hundreds of thousands of clones, 76% occurring once. This TCR was recovered from a woman aged 40 to 55 in good health. Some clones in this sample may be carry-over from other donors' samples. The chain employs TRBV4-2 and TRBJ2-1; 8 bases line up with TRBD2. Specimen: PBMCs. The CDR3, as DNA: TGTGCCAGCAGCCACGGACTAGCTGATAATGAGCAGTTCTTC. This sequence encodes CASSHGLADNEQFF.